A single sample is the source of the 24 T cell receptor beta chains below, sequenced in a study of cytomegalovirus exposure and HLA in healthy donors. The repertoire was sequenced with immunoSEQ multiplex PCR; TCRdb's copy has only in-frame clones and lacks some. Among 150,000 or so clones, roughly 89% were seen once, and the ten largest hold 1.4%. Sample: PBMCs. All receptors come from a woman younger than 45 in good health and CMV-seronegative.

DNA for the CDR3: TGTGCCAGCAGTGAAGGGGGGCGGGGGCTCACGGAGACCCAGTACTTC. As protein: CASSEGGRGLTETQYF. The V call is TRBV6-1, the J call TRBJ2-5, with D possibly being TRBD2 (7 bases). With 1 base removed from V and 5 bases from J, the gap between germline ends came to 17 bases. The CDR3 contains 16 residues. Germline loops: CDR1 MNHNS, CDR2 SASEGT.

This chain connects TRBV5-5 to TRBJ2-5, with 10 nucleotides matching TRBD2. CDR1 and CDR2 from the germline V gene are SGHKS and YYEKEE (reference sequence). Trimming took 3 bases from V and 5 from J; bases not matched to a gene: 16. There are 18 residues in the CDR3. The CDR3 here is CASSSSPGERGGLETQYF. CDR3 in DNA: TGTGCCAGCAGCTCGAGTCCCGGGGAGCGGGGGGGCCTTGAGACCCAGTACTTC.

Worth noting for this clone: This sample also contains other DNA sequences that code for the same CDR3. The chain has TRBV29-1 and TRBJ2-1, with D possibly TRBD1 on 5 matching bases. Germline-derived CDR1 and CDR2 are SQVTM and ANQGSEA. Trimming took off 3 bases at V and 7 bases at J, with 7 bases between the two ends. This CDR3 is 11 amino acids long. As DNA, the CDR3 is TGCAGCGTTGACTCAGGGAATGAGCAGTTCTTC. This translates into CSVDSGNEQFF.

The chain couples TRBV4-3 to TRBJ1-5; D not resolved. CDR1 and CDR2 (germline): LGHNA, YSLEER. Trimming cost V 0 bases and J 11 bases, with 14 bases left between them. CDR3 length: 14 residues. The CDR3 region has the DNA TGCGCCAGCAGCCAAGATCTCGAGGGAATGGCCCAGCATTTT. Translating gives CASSQDLEGMAQHF.

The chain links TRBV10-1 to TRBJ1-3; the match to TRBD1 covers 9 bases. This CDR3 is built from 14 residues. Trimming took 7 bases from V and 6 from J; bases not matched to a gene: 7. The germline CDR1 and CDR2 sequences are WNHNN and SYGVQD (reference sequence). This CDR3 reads CASKPGQGENTIYF. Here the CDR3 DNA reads TGCGCCAGCAAACCGGGACAGGGTGAAAACACCATATATTTT.

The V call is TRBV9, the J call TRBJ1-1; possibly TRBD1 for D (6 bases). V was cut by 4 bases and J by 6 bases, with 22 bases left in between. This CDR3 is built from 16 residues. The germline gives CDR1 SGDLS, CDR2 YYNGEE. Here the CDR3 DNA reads TGTGCCAGCAGCCCTAGGGGCTTAGGGGGGGCCTCTGAAGCTTTCTTT. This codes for CASSPRGLGGASEAFF.

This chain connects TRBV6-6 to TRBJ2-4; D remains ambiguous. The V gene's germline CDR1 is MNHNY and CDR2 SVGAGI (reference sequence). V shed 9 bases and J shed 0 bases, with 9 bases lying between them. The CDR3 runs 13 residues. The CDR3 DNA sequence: TGTGCCAGTCAAGCCCTAGCCAAAAACATTCAGTACTTC. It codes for CASQALAKNIQYF.

CDR3 region: CASSQVIREIAGELFF. CDR3 nucleotide sequence: TGCGCCAGCAGCCAAGTAATACGGGAAATTGCCGGGGAGCTGTTTTTT. The gene calls are TRBV4-1 and TRBJ2-2; TRBD2 is a possible D gene (5 bases). CDR3 size: 16 residues. Germline-derived CDR1 and CDR2 are MGHRA and YSYEKL. Trimming took off 1 base at V and 6 bases at J, with 15 bases between the two ends.

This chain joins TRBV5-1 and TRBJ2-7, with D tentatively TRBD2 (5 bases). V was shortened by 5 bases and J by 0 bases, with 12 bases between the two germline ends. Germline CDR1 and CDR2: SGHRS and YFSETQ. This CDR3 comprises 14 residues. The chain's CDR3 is CASRPREGSYEQYF. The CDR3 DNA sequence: TGCGCCAGCAGACCCCGAGAGGGCTCCTACGAGCAGTACTTC.

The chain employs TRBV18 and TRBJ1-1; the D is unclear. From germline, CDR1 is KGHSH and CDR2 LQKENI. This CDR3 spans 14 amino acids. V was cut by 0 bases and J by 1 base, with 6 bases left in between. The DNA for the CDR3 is TGTGCCAGCTCACCACCGCACAGGAACACTGAAGCTTTCTTT. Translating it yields CASSPPHRNTEAFF.

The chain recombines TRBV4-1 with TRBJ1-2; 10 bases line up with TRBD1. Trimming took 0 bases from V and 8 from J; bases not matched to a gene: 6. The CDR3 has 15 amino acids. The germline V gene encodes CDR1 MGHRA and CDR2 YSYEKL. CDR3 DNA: TGCGCCAGCAGCCAAGACAGGACAGGGGGTGAAGGCTACACCTTC. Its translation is CASSQDRTGGEGYTF.

In DNA form, the CDR3 reads TGTGCCAGCAGCCAACAGGCAGGAACCACCGGGGAGCTGTTTTTT. Translating it yields CASSQQAGTTGELFF. The V gene is TRBV4-2, the J gene TRBJ2-2, with D uncertain. The CDR3 spans 15 residues. Germline CDR1 and CDR2: LGHNA and YNFKEQ. V was clipped by 2 bases and J by 4 bases, with 11 bases between them.

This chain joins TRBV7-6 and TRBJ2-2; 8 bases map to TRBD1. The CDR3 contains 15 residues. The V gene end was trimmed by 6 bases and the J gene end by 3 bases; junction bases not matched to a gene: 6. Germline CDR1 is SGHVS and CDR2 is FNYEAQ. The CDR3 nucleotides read TGTGCCAGCAGAAAGCAGACAGGGGACACCGGGGAGCTGTTTTTT. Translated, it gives CASRKQTGDTGELFF.

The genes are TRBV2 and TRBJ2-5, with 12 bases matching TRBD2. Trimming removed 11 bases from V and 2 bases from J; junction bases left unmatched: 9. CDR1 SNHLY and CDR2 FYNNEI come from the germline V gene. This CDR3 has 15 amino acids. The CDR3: CAGSGLAGIQETQYF. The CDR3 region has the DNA TGTGCCGGCTCCGGACTAGCGGGGATTCAAGAGACCCAGTACTTC.

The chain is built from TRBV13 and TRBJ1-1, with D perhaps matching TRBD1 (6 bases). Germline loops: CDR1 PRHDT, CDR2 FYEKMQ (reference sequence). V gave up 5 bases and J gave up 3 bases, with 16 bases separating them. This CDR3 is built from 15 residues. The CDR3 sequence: CASSPHRGADTEAFF. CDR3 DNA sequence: TGTGCCAGCAGCCCCCACCGGGGGGCTGACACTGAAGCTTTCTTT.

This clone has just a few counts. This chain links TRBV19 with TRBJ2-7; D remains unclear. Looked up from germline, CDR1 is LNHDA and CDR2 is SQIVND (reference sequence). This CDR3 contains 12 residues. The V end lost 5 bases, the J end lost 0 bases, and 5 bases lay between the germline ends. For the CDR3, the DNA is TGTGCCAGTAGTCCTAGCTCCTACGAGCAGTACTTC. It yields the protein CASSPSSYEQYF.

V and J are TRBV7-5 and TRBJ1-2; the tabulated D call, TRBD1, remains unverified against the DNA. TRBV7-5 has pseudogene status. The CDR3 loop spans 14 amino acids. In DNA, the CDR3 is TGTGCCAGAAGCACCAGGGACAGGGGCGGCGGCTACACCTTC. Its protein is CARSTRDRGGGYTF.

For the CDR3, the DNA is TGTGCCAGCAGCTTATCCCCCTATACAGGGGGTGTCGACAATGAGCAGTTCTTC. Amino acid sequence: CASSLSPYTGGVDNEQFF. The rearrangement joins TRBV11-2 to TRBJ2-1, with 8 bases fitting TRBD1. The CDR3 extends over 18 amino acids. V was clipped by 2 bases and J by 5 bases; unmatched bases: 14. In germline, CDR1 is SGHAT, CDR2 FQNNGV.

The chain's CDR3 is CASSFQAGALSYEQYF. In DNA, the CDR3 is TGTGCCAGCAGCTTTCAAGCGGGGGCCCTCTCCTACGAGCAGTACTTC. This chain uses TRBV5-6 with TRBJ2-7, with TRBD2 matching 8 bases. Losses at the gene ends were 2 bases for V and 0 bases for J; bases not matched to a gene: 7. CDR3 length: 16 amino acids. The germline V gene has CDR1 SGHDT and CDR2 YYEEEE.

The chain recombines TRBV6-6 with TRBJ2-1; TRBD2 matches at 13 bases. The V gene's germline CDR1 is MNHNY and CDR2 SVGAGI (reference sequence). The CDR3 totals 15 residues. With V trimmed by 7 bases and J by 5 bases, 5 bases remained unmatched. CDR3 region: CASMVTSGGDNEQFF. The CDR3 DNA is TGTGCCAGCATGGTTACTAGCGGGGGGGACAATGAGCAGTTCTTC.

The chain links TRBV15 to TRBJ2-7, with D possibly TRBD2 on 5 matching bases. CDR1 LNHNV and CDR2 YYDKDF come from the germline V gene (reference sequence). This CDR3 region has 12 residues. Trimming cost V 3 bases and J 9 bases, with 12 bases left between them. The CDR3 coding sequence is TGTGCCACCAGCAGCCACGGGGATGGGCAGTACTTC. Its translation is CATSSHGDGQYF. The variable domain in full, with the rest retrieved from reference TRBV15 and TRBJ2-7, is DAMVIQNPRYQVTQFGKPVTLSCSQTLNHNVMYWYQQKSSQAPKLLFHYYDKDFNNEADTPDNFQSRRPNTSFCFLDIRSPGLGDTAMYLCATSSHGDGQYFGPGTRLTVT.

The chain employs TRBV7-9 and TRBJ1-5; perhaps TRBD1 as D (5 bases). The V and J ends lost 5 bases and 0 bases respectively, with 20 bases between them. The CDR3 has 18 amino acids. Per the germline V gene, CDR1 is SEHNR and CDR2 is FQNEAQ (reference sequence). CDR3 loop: CASSLASAGPLSNQPQHF. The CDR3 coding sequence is TGTGCCAGCAGCCTGGCTAGCGCGGGGCCCCTTAGCAATCAGCCCCAGCATTTT. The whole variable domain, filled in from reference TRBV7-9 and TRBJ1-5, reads DTGVSQNPRHKITKRGQNVTFRCDPISEHNRLYWYRQTLGQGPEFLTYFQNEAQLEKSRLLSDRFSAERPKGSFSTLEIQRTEQGDSAMYLCASSLASAGPLSNQPQHFGDGTRLSIL.

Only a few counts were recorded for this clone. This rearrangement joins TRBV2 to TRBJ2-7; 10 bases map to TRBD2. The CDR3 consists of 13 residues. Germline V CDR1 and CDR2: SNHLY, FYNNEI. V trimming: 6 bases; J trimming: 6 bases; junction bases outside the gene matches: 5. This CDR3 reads CASSVAGGPEQYF. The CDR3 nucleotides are TGTGCCAGCAGCGTAGCGGGGGGACCCGAGCAGTACTTC.

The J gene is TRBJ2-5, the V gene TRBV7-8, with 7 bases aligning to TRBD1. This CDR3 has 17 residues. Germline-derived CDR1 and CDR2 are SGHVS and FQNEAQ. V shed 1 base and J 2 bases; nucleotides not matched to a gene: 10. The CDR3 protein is CASSLGQGMAAQETQYF. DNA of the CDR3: TGTGCCAGCAGCTTAGGACAGGGAATGGCAGCTCAAGAGACCCAGTACTTC. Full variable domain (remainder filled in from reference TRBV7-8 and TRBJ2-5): GAGVSQSPRYKVAKRGQDVALRCDPISGHVSLFWYQQALGQGPEFLTYFQNEAQLDKSGLPSDRFFAERPEGSVSTLKIQRTQQEDSAVYLCASSLGQGMAAQETQYFGPGTRLLVL.